A selection of T cell receptor beta chains follows, all from one sample in a study of T cells in Graves' hyperthyroidism and ophthalmopathy. In TCRdb, the multiplex PCR reads were re-called with MiXCR into one record per CDR3 protein. This repertoire shows approximately 400,000 distinct CDR3 sequences, about a sixth found once; its top ten account for about 27%. The material sequenced was blood. These receptor sequences come from a woman under 30 with Graves' hyperthyroidism that later progressed to Graves' ophthalmopathy. CDR3s include the opening cysteine and the closing phenylalanine or tryptophan. D genes are given only for firm matches. Clone size appears in some rows only: once, few, many, or a class for an expanded clone.

V gene: TRBV27
D gene: NA
J gene: TRBJ2-3
CDR3 length: 18
clone size: few
CDR3 protein: CASSLSLGAFGDTDTQYF
CDR3 DNA: TGTGCCAGCAGTTTATCATTGGGGGCCTTCGGCGACACAGATACGCAGTATTTT

V gene: TRBV6-2/TRBV6-3
D gene: TRBD2
J gene: TRBJ2-7
CDR3 length: 14
clone size: many
CDR3 protein: CASTEGLAVYEQYF
CDR3 DNA: TGTGCCAGCACTGAGGGACTAGCGGTCTACGAGCAGTACTTC

V gene: TRBV28
D gene: TRBD2
J gene: TRBJ2-1
CDR3 length: 17
clone size: NA
CDR3 protein: CASSFMVTGGPSNEQFF
CDR3 DNA: TGTGCCAGCAGTTTTATGGTGACGGGAGGGCCGTCCAATGAGCAGTTCTTC

V gene: TRBV19
D gene: TRBD2
J gene: TRBJ2-7
CDR3 length: 13
clone size: NA
CDR3 protein: CASSIGLAGEQYF
CDR3 DNA: TGTGCCAGTAGTATCGGACTAGCGGGAGAGCAGTACTTC

V gene: TRBV2
D gene: NA
J gene: TRBJ2-2
CDR3 length: 13
clone size: many
CDR3 protein: CASSERVGGELFF
CDR3 DNA: TGTGCCAGCAGTGAAAGGGTGGGAGGGGAGCTGTTTTTT

V gene: TRBV13
D gene: NA
J gene: TRBJ2-7
CDR3 length: 14
clone size: many
CDR3 protein: CASSLWEDSYEQYF
CDR3 DNA: TGTGCCAGCAGCTTATGGGAGGACTCCTACGAGCAGTACTTC

V gene: TRBV20-1
D gene: NA
J gene: TRBJ2-7
CDR3 length: 13
clone size: many
CDR3 protein: CSARDSSSYEQYF
CDR3 DNA: TGCAGTGCTAGGGACAGCAGCTCCTACGAGCAGTACTTC

V gene: TRBV6-1
D gene: TRBD2
J gene: TRBJ2-1
CDR3 length: 15
clone size: NA
CDR3 protein: CASSIAGGRYNEQFF
CDR3 DNA: TGTGCCAGCAGTATAGCGGGAGGGAGGTACAATGAGCAGTTCTTC

V gene: TRBV7-2
D gene: NA
J gene: TRBJ2-3
CDR3 length: 14
clone size: many
CDR3 protein: CASSPRGDSHTQYF
CDR3 DNA: TGTGCCAGCAGCCCGAGGGGGGACTCTCATACGCAGTATTTT

V gene: TRBV24-1
D gene: TRBD1
J gene: TRBJ1-1
CDR3 length: 14
clone size: many
CDR3 protein: CATSGGQKNTEAFF
CDR3 DNA: TGTGCCACCAGTGGGGGACAGAAGAACACTGAAGCTTTCTTT